A single sample gave rise to the 7 T cell receptor beta chains below, sequenced in a study of cytomegalovirus exposure and HLA in healthy donors. PCR primers comprised 60 Vbeta and 13 Jbeta primers. The assay was immunoSEQ multiplex PCR, and TCRdb's table has in-frame clones only and misses some. The sample yields about 200,000 clones, 82% seen once. Sequenced input: PBMCs. The receptors derive from a boy aged 2 to 10 in good health and CMV-seronegative.

The CDR3 DNA reads TGTGCCAGCAGCAAAGAAGGTATCAGACAGGGGACGCCTAACATTCAGTACTTC. Translation: CASSKEGIRQGTPNIQYF. This sequence joins TRBV21-1 and TRBJ2-4; the table's TRBD1 call for D was not verified on the DNA. TRBV21-1 is designated a pseudogene. CDR3 length equals 18 residues.

J is TRBJ2-7 and V is TRBV7-9; 7 bases align to TRBD1. The CDR3 is 17 residues long. Germline V gene lookup returns CDR1 SEHNR and CDR2 FQNEAQ (reference sequence). V lost 4 bases and J lost 0; bases outside the gene matches: 12. The CDR3 nucleotides read TGTGCCAGCAGCTCACGCTACACAGGGGCCTCCTCCTACGAGCAGTACTTC. Translated: CASSSRYTGASSYEQYF.

This chain links TRBV27 with TRBJ2-1; the D gene is possibly TRBD2 (5 bases). The CDR3 contains 14 residues. CDR1 and CDR2 from the germline V gene are MNHEY and SMNVEV (reference sequence). V was pared by 6 bases and J by 0 bases, with 9 bases between. CDR3 sequence: CASRSGVSYNEQFF. CDR3 nucleotides: TGTGCCAGCAGATCCGGGGTCTCCTACAATGAGCAGTTCTTC.

V gene TRBV6-6 combines with J gene TRBJ2-7, with 11 bases matching TRBD2. Germline V gives CDR1 MNHNY, CDR2 SVGAGI (reference sequence). This CDR3 is built from 16 residues. J gave up 2 bases and V 5 bases, and 8 bases lay outside the gene matches. The CDR3 here is CASSTIAGGRTYEQYF. The CDR3 DNA sequence: TGTGCCAGCAGTACCATAGCGGGGGGGCGCACCTACGAGCAGTACTTC.

This clone has a handful of counts. The J gene is TRBJ2-5, the V gene TRBV19; TRBD2 might be the D (5 bases). V lost 1 base and J 5 bases, leaving 11 bases between the germline ends. The CDR3 contains 14 residues. Per germline, CDR1 LNHDA and CDR2 SQIVND (reference sequence). CDR3 bases: TGTGCCAGTAGTATAGGAAGGACTCTGGAGACCCAGTACTTC. Protein: CASSIGRTLETQYF.

V usage is TRBV27 and J usage is TRBJ1-2, with D perhaps matching TRBD1 (5 bases). The ends were cut back, 4 bases at V and 7 bases at J, with 16 bases in the middle. In germline, CDR1 is MNHEY, CDR2 SMNVEV (reference sequence). The CDR3 is made up of 14 amino acids. DNA for the CDR3: TGTGCCAGCAGTTACGGGGGTCCGGAAAGTGGCTACACCTTC. This sequence encodes CASSYGGPESGYTF.

The V call is TRBV5-1, the J call TRBJ1-1; TRBD1 is a possible D gene (5 bases). The CDR3 length is 15 residues. The germline V and J ends were trimmed by 0 bases and 6 bases, with 15 bases remaining between them. Germline CDR1 and CDR2: SGHRS and YFSETQ. The CDR3 protein is CASSLGGRPGAEAFF. DNA of the CDR3: TGCGCCAGCAGCTTGGGGGGCCGACCAGGAGCTGAAGCTTTCTTT.